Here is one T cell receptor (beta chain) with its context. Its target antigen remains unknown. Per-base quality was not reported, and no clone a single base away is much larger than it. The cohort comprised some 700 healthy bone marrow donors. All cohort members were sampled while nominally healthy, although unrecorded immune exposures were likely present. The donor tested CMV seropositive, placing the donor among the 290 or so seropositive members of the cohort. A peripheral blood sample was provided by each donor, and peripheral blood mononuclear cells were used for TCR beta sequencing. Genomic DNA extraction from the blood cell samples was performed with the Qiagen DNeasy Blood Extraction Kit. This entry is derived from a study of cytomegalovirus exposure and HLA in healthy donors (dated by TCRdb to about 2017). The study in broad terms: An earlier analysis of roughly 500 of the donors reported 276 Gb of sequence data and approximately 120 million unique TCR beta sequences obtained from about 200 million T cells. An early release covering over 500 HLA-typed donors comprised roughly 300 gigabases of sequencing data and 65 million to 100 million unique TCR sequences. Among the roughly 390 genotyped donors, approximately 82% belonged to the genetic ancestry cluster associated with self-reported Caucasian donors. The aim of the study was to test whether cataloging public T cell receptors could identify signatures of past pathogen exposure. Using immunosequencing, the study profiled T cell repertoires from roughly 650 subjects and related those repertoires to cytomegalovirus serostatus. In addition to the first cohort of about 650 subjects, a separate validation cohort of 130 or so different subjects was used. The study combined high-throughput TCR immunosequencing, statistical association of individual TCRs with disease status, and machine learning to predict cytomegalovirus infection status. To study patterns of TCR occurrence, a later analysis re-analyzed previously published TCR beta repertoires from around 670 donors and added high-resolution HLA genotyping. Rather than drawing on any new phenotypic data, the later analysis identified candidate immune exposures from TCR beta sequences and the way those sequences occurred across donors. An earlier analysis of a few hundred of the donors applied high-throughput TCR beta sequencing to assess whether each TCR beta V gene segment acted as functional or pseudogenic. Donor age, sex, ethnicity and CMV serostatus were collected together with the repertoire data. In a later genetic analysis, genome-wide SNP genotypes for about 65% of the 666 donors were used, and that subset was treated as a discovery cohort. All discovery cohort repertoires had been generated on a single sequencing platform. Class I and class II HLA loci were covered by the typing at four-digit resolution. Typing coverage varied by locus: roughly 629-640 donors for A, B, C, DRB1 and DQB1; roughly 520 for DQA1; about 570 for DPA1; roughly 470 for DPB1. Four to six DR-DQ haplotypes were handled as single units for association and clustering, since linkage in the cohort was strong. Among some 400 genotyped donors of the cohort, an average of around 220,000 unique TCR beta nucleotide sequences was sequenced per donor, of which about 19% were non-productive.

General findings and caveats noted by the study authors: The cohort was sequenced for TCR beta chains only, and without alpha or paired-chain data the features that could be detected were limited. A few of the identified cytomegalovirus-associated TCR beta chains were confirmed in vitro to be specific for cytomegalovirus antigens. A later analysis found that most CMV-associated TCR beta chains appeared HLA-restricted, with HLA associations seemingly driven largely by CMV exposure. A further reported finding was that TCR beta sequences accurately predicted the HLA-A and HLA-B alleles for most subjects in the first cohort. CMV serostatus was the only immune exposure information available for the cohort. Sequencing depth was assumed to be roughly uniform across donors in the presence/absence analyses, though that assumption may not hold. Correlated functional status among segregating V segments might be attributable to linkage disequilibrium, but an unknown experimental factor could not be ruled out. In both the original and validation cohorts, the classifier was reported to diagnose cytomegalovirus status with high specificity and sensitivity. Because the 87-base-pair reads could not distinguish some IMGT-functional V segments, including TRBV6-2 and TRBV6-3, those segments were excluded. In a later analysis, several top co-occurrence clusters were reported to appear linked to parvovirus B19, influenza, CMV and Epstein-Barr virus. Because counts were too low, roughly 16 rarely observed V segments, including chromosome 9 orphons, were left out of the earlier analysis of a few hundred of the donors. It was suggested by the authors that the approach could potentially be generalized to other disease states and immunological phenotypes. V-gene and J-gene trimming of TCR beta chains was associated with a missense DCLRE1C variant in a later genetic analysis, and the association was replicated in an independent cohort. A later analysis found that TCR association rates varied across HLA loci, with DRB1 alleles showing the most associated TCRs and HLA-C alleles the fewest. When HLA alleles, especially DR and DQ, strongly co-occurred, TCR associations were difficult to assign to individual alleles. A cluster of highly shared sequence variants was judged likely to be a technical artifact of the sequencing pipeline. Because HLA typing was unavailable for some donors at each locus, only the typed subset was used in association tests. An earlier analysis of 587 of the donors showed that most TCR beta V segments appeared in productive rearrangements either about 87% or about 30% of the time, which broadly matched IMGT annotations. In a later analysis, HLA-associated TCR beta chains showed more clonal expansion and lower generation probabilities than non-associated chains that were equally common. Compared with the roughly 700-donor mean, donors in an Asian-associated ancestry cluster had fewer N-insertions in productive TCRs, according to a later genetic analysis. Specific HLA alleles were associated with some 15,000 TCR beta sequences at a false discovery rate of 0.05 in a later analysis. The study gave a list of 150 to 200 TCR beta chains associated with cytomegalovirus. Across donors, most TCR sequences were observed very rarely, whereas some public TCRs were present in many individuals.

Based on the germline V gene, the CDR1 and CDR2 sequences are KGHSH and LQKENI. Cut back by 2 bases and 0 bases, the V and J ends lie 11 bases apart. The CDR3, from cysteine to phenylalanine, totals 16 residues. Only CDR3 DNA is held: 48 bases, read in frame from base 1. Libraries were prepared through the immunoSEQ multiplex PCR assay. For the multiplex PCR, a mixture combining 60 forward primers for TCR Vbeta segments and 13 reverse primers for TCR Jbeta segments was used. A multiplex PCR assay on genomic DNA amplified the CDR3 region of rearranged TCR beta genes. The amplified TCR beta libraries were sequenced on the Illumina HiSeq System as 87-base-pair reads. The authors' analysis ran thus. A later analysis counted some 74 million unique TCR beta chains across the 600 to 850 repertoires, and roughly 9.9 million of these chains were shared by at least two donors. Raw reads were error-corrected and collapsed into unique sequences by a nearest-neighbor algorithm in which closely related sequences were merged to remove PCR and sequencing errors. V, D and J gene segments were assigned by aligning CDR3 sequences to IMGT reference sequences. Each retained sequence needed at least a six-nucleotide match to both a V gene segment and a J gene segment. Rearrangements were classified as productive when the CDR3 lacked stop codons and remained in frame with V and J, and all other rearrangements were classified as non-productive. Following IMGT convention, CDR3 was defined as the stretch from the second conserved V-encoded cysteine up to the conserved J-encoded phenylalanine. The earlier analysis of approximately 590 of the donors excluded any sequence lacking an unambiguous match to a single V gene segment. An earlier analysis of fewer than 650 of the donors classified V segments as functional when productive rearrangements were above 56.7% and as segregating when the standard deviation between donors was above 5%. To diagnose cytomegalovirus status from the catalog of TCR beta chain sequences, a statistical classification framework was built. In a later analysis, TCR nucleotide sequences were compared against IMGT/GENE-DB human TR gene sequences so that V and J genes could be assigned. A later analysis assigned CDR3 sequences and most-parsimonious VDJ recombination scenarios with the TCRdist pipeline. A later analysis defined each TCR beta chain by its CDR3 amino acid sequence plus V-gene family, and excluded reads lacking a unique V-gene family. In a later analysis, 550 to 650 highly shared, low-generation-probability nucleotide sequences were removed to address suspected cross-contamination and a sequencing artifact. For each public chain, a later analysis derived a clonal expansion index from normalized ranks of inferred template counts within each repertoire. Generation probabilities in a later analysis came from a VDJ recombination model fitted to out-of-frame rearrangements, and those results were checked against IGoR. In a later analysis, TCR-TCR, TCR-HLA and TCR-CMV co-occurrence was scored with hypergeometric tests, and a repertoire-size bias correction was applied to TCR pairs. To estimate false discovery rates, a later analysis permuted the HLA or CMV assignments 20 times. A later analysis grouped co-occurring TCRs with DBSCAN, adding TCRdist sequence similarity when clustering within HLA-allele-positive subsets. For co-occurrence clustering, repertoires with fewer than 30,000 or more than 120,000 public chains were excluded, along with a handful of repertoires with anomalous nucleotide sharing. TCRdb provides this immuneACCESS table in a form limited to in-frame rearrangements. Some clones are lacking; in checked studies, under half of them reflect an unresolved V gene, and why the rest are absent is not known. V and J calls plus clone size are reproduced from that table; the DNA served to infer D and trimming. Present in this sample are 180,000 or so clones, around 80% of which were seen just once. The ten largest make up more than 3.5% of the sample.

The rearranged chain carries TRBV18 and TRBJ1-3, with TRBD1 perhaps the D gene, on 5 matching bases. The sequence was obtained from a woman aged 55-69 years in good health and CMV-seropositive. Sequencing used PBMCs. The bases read TGTGCCAGCTCACCATACGACAGTACCTCTGGAAACACCATATATTTT. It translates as CASSPYDSTSGNTIYF.